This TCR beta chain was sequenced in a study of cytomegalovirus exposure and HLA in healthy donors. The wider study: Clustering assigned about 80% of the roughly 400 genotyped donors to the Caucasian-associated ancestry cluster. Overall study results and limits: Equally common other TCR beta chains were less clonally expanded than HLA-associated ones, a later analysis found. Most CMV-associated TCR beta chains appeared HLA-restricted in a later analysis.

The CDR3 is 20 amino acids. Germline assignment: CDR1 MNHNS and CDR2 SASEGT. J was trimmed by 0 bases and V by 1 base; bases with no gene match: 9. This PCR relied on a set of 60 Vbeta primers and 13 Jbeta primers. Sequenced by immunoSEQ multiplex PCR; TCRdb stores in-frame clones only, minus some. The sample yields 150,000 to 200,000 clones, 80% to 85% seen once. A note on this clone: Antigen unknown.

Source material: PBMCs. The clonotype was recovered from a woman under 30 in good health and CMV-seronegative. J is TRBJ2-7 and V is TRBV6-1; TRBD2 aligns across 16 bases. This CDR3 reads CASSEVYPGLAGGSSYEQYF. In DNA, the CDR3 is TGTGCCAGCAGTGAAGTTTATCCGGGACTAGCGGGAGGGAGCTCCTACGAGCAGTACTTC.